The 19 T cell receptor beta chains below come from one sample, sequenced in a study of OX40 agonist ivuxolimab in advanced cancers. Profiling relied on immunoSEQ multiplex PCR, and the TCRdb table lists in-frame clones only, not all of them. Of some 61,000 clones listed, 77% are singletons. The specimen comprised CD4+ or CD8+ T cells sorted from blood, sampled in a trial of the OX40 agonist ivuxolimab. Receptor source: an adult with an advanced solid tumor such as melanoma, head and neck, liver or kidney cancer.

V and J are TRBV4-1 and TRBJ1-1, with TRBD1 matching over 8 bases. Germline V CDR1 and CDR2: MGHRA, YSYEKL. The CDR3 covers 14 residues. With V trimmed by 4 bases and J by 4 bases, 5 bases remained unmatched. The CDR3 DNA follows: TGCGCCAGCAGCCCACGGACAGGGTTCACTGAAGCTTTCTTT. Encoded protein: CASSPRTGFTEAFF.

V gene TRBV6-1 combines with J gene TRBJ1-2, with 8 bases identical to TRBD1. Unmatched junction bases numbered 9, after V lost 8 bases and J lost 4 bases. CDR3 length equals 14 residues. The germline CDR1 and CDR2 sequences are MNHNS and SASEGT. The CDR3 sequence: CASVEIQGAYGYTF. The CDR3 nucleotides are TGTGCCAGCGTTGAAATCCAGGGGGCCTATGGCTACACCTTC.

In its sample, this clone was seen a few times. V usage is TRBV5-1 and J usage is TRBJ2-5, with a tentative D call TRBD1 (6 bases). V dropped 6 bases and J dropped 2 bases, with 17 bases sitting between them. Germline V lookup: CDR1 SGHRS, CDR2 YFSETQ. The CDR3 has 15 amino acids. The CDR3, as DNA: TGCGCCAGCAAGATCGGGACAAGCCCACAAGAGACCCAGTACTTC. Translation gives CASKIGTSPQETQYF.

The table lists this clone with a count of one. This chain connects TRBV15 to TRBJ1-5; D is undetermined. The CDR3 is made up of 14 amino acids. V lost 3 bases and J 0 bases, leaving 6 bases between the germline ends. Per germline, CDR1 LNHNV and CDR2 YYDKDF (reference sequence). DNA for the CDR3: TGTGCCACCAGCAGTATATATAGCAATCAGCCCCAGCATTTT. Translating it yields CATSSIYSNQPQHF.

This clone has only one observation. V is TRBV19 and J is TRBJ2-3; 10 bases are shared with TRBD2. The CDR3 covers 15 residues. Per germline, CDR1 LNHDA and CDR2 SQIVND (reference sequence). The V gene end was trimmed by 4 bases and the J gene end by 3 bases; junction bases not matched to a gene: 4. The CDR3 region has the DNA TGTGCCAGTAGTACGAGCGGGAGGGTTACAGATACGCAGTATTTT. It yields the protein CASSTSGRVTDTQYF.

The chain combines TRBV7-9 with TRBJ1-4; 7 nucleotides align to TRBD1. This CDR3 has 14 residues. Unmatched junction bases numbered 2, after V lost 2 bases and J lost 5 bases. The germline gives CDR1 SEHNR, CDR2 FQNEAQ (reference sequence). CDR3 in amino acids: CASSLRDRNEKLFF. CDR3 nucleotides: TGTGCCAGCAGCTTAAGGGACAGAAATGAAAAACTGTTTTTT.

The chain couples TRBV9 to TRBJ2-2, with 10 bases fitting TRBD2. Germline assignment: CDR1 SGDLS and CDR2 YYNGEE. V was pared by 4 bases and J by 6 bases, with 12 bases of the junction left unmatched. CDR3 length: 17 amino acids. Written as DNA, the CDR3 is TGTGCCAGCAGCATACACCCTAGCGGGAGTAGTTCCGGGGAGCTGTTTTTT. Translated: CASSIHPSGSSSGELFF.

This chain links TRBV5-1 with TRBJ1-2; TRBD1 matches 9 bases. Germline V gene lookup returns CDR1 SGHRS and CDR2 YFSETQ. The CDR3 sequence is 13 residues long. V was pared by 2 bases and J by 6 bases, with 2 bases of the junction left unmatched. The CDR3 here is CASSFDRGDGYTF. The DNA of the CDR3 is TGCGCCAGCAGCTTCGACAGGGGGGATGGCTACACCTTC.

The V call is TRBV6-5, the J call TRBJ1-4, with D uncertain. The CDR3 runs to 14 residues. The V end was cut by 2 bases, the J end by 6 bases, with 10 bases between. Germline-derived CDR1 and CDR2 are MNHEY and SVGAGI. The CDR3 loop is CASSYRTFDEKLFF. CDR3 sequence (DNA): TGTGCCAGCAGTTACCGGACGTTTGATGAAAAACTGTTTTTT.

CDR3 loop: CASSVATSGTGGNTIYF. Written as DNA, the CDR3 is TGTGCCAGCTCAGTCGCGACGTCCGGGACAGGGGGAAACACCATATATTTT. This chain uses TRBV18 with TRBJ1-3; 9 bases align to TRBD1. The CDR3 is made up of 17 amino acids. J gave up 4 bases and V 5 bases, and 12 bases lay outside the gene matches. Germline lookup yields CDR1 KGHSH and CDR2 LQKENI.

CDR3 in DNA: TGCGCCAGCAGTCCCGGGACAGACTACGAGCAGTACTTC. Protein sequence: CASSPGTDYEQYF. This rearrangement joins TRBV10-1 to TRBJ2-7, with TRBD1 matching over 7 bases. The CDR3 contains 13 residues. The V and J ends lost 5 bases and 3 bases, in that order; junction bases with no gene match: 4. Germline loops: CDR1 WNHNN, CDR2 SYGVQD (reference sequence).

This clone was recorded once. The V call is TRBV7-8, the J call TRBJ1-2; D gene unclear. V gave up 1 base and J gave up 4 bases, with 7 bases separating them. Per germline, CDR1 SGHVS and CDR2 FQNEAQ. The CDR3 contains 13 residues. As DNA, the CDR3 is TGTGCCAGCAGCTTAGACGGCACCTATGGCTACACCTTC. Protein sequence: CASSLDGTYGYTF.

Regarding this clone: The sample holds other DNA sequences that translate to the same CDR3. The rearrangement links TRBV19 to TRBJ1-5; D uncertain. CDR1 and CDR2 (germline): LNHDA, SQIVND (reference sequence). The V gene lost 3 bases and the J gene lost 7 bases, with 10 bases spanning the gap. This CDR3 contains 13 residues. The CDR3 spells CASSIAQNQPQHF. CDR3 bases: TGTGCCAGTAGTATTGCCCAGAACCAGCCCCAGCATTTT.

The chain combines TRBV29-1 with TRBJ2-7; maybe TRBD2 (5 bases). V was trimmed by 6 bases and J by 5 bases, leaving 14 bases between them. CDR1 is SQVTM and CDR2 is ANQGSEA in the germline V gene. This CDR3 comprises 12 residues. The CDR3: CSVRTRGDEQYF. Here the CDR3 DNA reads TGCAGCGTGCGGACCCGGGGAGACGAGCAGTACTTC.

This clone was counted between two and nine times. The V gene is TRBV19, the J gene TRBJ2-7; D is possibly TRBD1 (6 bases). The CDR3 has 13 residues. Germline assignment: CDR1 LNHDA and CDR2 SQIVND (reference sequence). Trimming stripped 3 bases from V and 6 bases from J, with 12 bases between. The CDR3 bases are TGTGCCAGTAGTATCAACAGGGCGGTCGAGCAGTACTTC. Translation gives CASSINRAVEQYF. Supplemented by reference TRBV19 and TRBJ2-7, the full variable domain reads DGGITQSPKYLFRKEGQNVTLSCEQNLNHDAMYWYRQDPGQGLRLIYYSQIVNDFQKGDIAEGYSVSREKKESFPLTVTSAQKNPTAFYLCASSINRAVEQYFGPGTRLTVT.

The chain carries TRBV19 and TRBJ1-1; D unclear. This CDR3 has 13 residues. CDR1 LNHDA and CDR2 SQIVND come from the germline V gene (reference sequence). The germline V and J ends were trimmed by 3 bases and 4 bases, with 9 bases remaining between them. The CDR3 sequence is CASSIMGGTEAFF. In DNA, the CDR3 is TGTGCCAGTAGTATTATGGGAGGCACTGAAGCTTTCTTT.

The gene calls are TRBV5-6 and TRBJ1-2; unclear D gene. Deletions cut 0 bases from V and 5 bases from J, with 11 bases between. Germline-derived CDR1 and CDR2 are SGHDT and YYEEEE. CDR3 length: 14 residues. This CDR3 is CASSLDRNTYGYTF. The CDR3, as DNA: TGTGCCAGCAGCTTGGATCGGAATACTTATGGCTACACCTTC.

This clone has more than one count but fewer than ten. V is TRBV7-9 and J is TRBJ1-2; the D gene is possibly TRBD1 (5 bases). The CDR3 spans 13 residues. Germline-derived CDR1 and CDR2 are SEHNR and FQNEAQ (reference sequence). V lost 2 bases to trimming and J lost 7 bases, with 11 bases between them. CDR3 nucleotides: TGTGCCAGCAGCTTATGGGGGGACCCTGGCTACACCTTC. It encodes CASSLWGDPGYTF. The full variable domain, its missing parts supplied by reference TRBV7-9 and TRBJ1-2, is DTGVSQNPRHKITKRGQNVTFRCDPISEHNRLYWYRQTLGQGPEFLTYFQNEAQLEKSRLLSDRFSAERPKGSFSTLEIQRTEQGDSAMYLCASSLWGDPGYTFGSGTRLTVV.

The rearrangement uses TRBV5-1 and TRBJ2-6; weak D call: TRBD1 (5 bases). This CDR3 is built from 17 residues. Germline-derived CDR1 and CDR2 are SGHRS and YFSETQ. V gave up 9 bases and J gave up 1 base, with 20 bases separating them. As DNA, the CDR3 is TGCGCCACCACAGAAAACAGGTTCAGGTCTGGGGCCAACGTCCTGACTTTC. It encodes CATTENRFRSGANVLTF.